This passage covers 17 T cell receptor beta chains from one sample sequenced in a study of cytomegalovirus exposure and HLA in healthy donors. PCR amplification relied on 60 Vbeta primers (plus 13 Jbeta primers). Data came from immunoSEQ multiplex PCR; TCRdb stores just in-frame clones and leaves some out. The table lists 100,000 to 150,000 clones, about 74% of them singletons, with approximately 3.9% in the top ten. Sequences were obtained from PBMCs. These receptors all stem from a woman in her fifties or sixties in good health and CMV-seropositive.

This clone appeared a few times. V and J are TRBV2 and TRBJ1-5; possible D gene TRBD1, 5 bases. The length of the CDR3 is 13 residues. The V end was cut by 7 bases, the J end by 6 bases, with 13 bases between. Germline V gives CDR1 SNHLY, CDR2 FYNNEI. The CDR3 region has the DNA TGTGCCAGCAACCTGGGGGGGAGTCAGCCCCAGCATTTT. Protein sequence: CASNLGGSQPQHF.

This chain connects TRBV28 to TRBJ1-6, with D perhaps matching TRBD1 (6 bases). In germline, CDR1 is MDHEN, CDR2 SYDVKM. Between the trimmed V and J ends, which lost 2 bases and 0 bases, there was a span of 8 bases. This CDR3 comprises 16 residues. For the CDR3, the DNA is TGTGCCAGCAGTTTACAGGGGAGCTCCTATAATTCACCCCTCCACTTT. This encodes CASSLQGSSYNSPLHF. The full variable domain, with the rest looked up from reference TRBV28 and TRBJ1-6, is DVKVTQSSRYLVKRTGEKVFLECVQDMDHENMFWYRQDPGLGLRLIYFSYDVKMKEKGDIPEGYSVSREKKERFSLILESASTNQTSMYLCASSLQGSSYNSPLHFGNGTRLTVT.

V is TRBV7-9 and J is TRBJ2-5; 9 nucleotides align to TRBD2. V shed 4 bases and J 9 bases; nucleotides not matched to a gene: 9. This CDR3 spans 14 amino acids. In germline, CDR1 is SEHNR, CDR2 FQNEAQ (reference sequence). The CDR3 coding sequence is TGTGCCAGCAGCTCTTCCGGGACTAGCAGGGCCCAGTACTTC. Its translation is CASSSSGTSRAQYF.

The rearrangement links TRBV4-1 to TRBJ2-6; 8 bases align to TRBD1. The CDR3 loop spans 16 amino acids. Germline V gene lookup returns CDR1 MGHRA and CDR2 YSYEKL. Trimming cost V 2 bases and J 2 bases; bases outside gene matches: 2. For the CDR3, the DNA is TGCGCCAGCAGCCAAACGACAGGGGCTGGGGCCAACGTCCTGACTTTC. Translation: CASSQTTGAGANVLTF.

The rearrangement joins TRBV5-1 to TRBJ2-3, with a weak D call TRBD1 (6 bases). The CDR3 has 16 amino acids. Trimming took off 5 bases at V and 1 base at J, with 17 bases between the two ends. Germline V gene sequence: CDR1 SGHRS, CDR2 YFSETQ. CDR3 nucleotides: TGCGCCAGCAGTCTTGATCCCTGGACAGGCACAGATACGCAGTATTTT. Translation gives CASSLDPWTGTDTQYF.

The CDR3 spells CASSSDRDALKLFF. The CDR3 DNA reads as TGTGCCAGCAGTTCTGACAGGGATGCACTAAAACTGTTTTTT. V and J are TRBV27 and TRBJ1-4; TRBD1 aligns across 7 bases. The germline V gene encodes CDR1 MNHEY and CDR2 SMNVEV (reference sequence). This CDR3 region has 14 residues. V lost 4 bases and J lost 10; bases outside the gene matches: 9.

The chain has TRBV2 and TRBJ2-5, with TRBD2 matching 9 bases. CDR3 length: 14 amino acids. Germline-derived CDR1 and CDR2 are SNHLY and FYNNEI. The V gene end was trimmed by 3 bases and the J gene end by 5 bases; junction bases not matched to a gene: 4. CDR3: CASSDSGRWETQYF. CDR3 bases: TGTGCCAGCAGTGACAGCGGGAGGTGGGAGACCCAGTACTTC.

The CDR3 nucleotides read TGTGCCAGCAGTAGTACCGGGACTAGCGCAGATACGCAGTATTTT. This codes for CASSSTGTSADTQYF. This chain links TRBV5-8 with TRBJ2-3, with 10 bases aligning to TRBD2. This CDR3 contains 15 residues. Germline CDR1 and CDR2: SGHTS and YDEGEE. The trim removed 5 bases at V and 4 bases at J, leaving 7 bases unmatched.

The chain joins TRBV11-1 to TRBJ2-2, with 12 bases identical to TRBD2. In germline, CDR1 is SGHAT, CDR2 FQDESV (reference sequence). The CDR3 extends over 16 amino acids. V lost 5 bases and J lost 6; bases outside the gene matches: 7. CDR3 sequence: CASSGKGLAGAGELFF. The CDR3 DNA sequence: TGTGCCAGCAGCGGGAAGGGACTAGCGGGTGCCGGGGAGCTGTTTTTT.

The chain is built from TRBV28 and TRBJ1-2, with D perhaps TRBD1 (6 bases). CDR3 length: 14 amino acids. Per germline, CDR1 MDHEN and CDR2 SYDVKM. The ends were cut back, 7 bases at V and 4 bases at J, with 16 bases in the middle. The DNA of the CDR3 is TGTGCCAGCATCCAAGGGTCCAGGGGCTATGGCTACACCTTC. It translates to CASIQGSRGYGYTF.

The sample holds a few counts of this clone. The rearrangement uses TRBV7-9 and TRBJ2-3; TRBD2 matches at 10 bases. V dropped 11 bases and J dropped 7; count of bases not matched to a gene: 12. This CDR3 is built from 14 residues. Germline CDR1 is SEHNR and CDR2 is FQNEAQ (reference sequence). The CDR3 DNA is TGTGCCTACTTGGTGACTAGCGGGTTCCATACGCAGTATTTT. As protein: CAYLVTSGFHTQYF. The variable domain in full, completed from reference TRBV7-9 and TRBJ2-3, reads DTGVSQNPRHKITKRGQNVTFRCDPISEHNRLYWYRQTLGQGPEFLTYFQNEAQLEKSRLLSDRFSAERPKGSFSTLEIQRTEQGDSAMYLCAYLVTSGFHTQYFGPGTRLTVL.

This clone has just one count. The gene calls are TRBV10-3 and TRBJ2-2; 7 bases match TRBD1. This CDR3 spans 15 amino acids. J lost 1 base, V lost 6 bases, and 5 bases had no gene match. Germline V CDR1 and CDR2: ENHRY, SYGVKD. The CDR3 sequence: CAISRDSQNTGELFF. Here the CDR3 DNA reads TGTGCCATCAGCAGGGACAGCCAGAACACCGGGGAGCTGTTTTTT.

The genes are TRBV4-2 and TRBJ2-5, with a tentative D call TRBD2 (6 bases). Matching the DNA end better, TRBJ2-7 makes the J call doubtful. This CDR3 has 17 residues. The V gene's germline CDR1 is LGHNA and CDR2 YNFKEQ. The CDR3 loop reads CASSQDYPAGRAYEQYF. As DNA, the CDR3 is TGTGCCAGCAGCCAAGATTATCCAGCGGGCCGAGCCTACGAGCAGTACTTC.

The chain recombines TRBV30 with TRBJ2-2; D uncertain. The CDR3 spans 11 residues. V was trimmed by 4 bases and J by 9 bases, leaving 9 bases between them. Germline V CDR1 and CDR2: GTSNPN, SVGIG (reference sequence). CDR3 sequence reads: CAWTISRELFF. The CDR3 region has the DNA TGTGCCTGGACCATTAGTCGGGAGCTGTTTTTT.

This clone was recorded only once. This rearrangement joins TRBV7-9 to TRBJ2-4, with a tentative D call TRBD1 (6 bases). V lost 5 bases and J 4 bases, leaving 15 bases between the germline ends. The CDR3 has 15 amino acids. The germline V gene has CDR1 SEHNR and CDR2 FQNEAQ (reference sequence). The CDR3 DNA sequence: TGTGCCAGCAGCCCGCCGTGGGACACGAAAAACATTCAGTACTTC. The encoded protein is CASSPPWDTKNIQYF.

This chain joins TRBV5-4 and TRBJ1-1; D is unclear. The CDR3 runs 13 residues. With 0 bases removed from V and 1 base from J, the gap between germline ends came to 4 bases. Germline CDR1 reads SGHNT; CDR2 reads YYREEE (reference sequence). The CDR3 bases are TGTGCCAGCAGCTTGGTCCGGAACACTGAAGCTTTCTTT. This encodes CASSLVRNTEAFF.

This clone was detected only a few times. V is TRBV6-5 and J is TRBJ2-5; a possible D gene is TRBD1 (5 bases). The CDR3 is 12 residues long. Germline V gives CDR1 MNHEY, CDR2 SVGAGI. Between the trimmed V and J ends, which lost 10 bases and 1 base, there was a span of 10 bases. The CDR3 region has the DNA TGTGCCACCCAGGACATCCAAGAGACCCAGTACTTC. Translating gives CATQDIQETQYF.